These T cell receptor beta chains were read from a single sample in a study of T-cell memory formation after mild COVID-19. One entry per CDR3 protein, called by TCRdb with MiXCR from the 5' RACE reads. The table lists 350,000 to 450,000 distinct CDR3 sequences, around 18% of them singletons, with approximately 8.4% in the top ten. The specimen was PBMCs or a T cell subset sorted from them (not recorded which). All receptors come from an adult woman who had mild COVID-19 (a few samples of this study predate the infection). Cell type and time point are not known. The CDR3 runs from the conserved cysteine through the conserved F or W. Each record gives: V gene, J gene, clone size, D gene, CDR3 length, CDR3 protein, CDR3 DNA. The D gene is left open where the match is weak. Some rows mark clone size as missing; the rest say once, few, many or name a class of expanded clone.

TRBV11-1	TRBJ2-6	once	-	15	CASSPSDPGANVLTF	TGTGCCAGCAGCCCGAGCGACCCTGGGGCCAACGTCCTGACTTTC
TRBV12-3/TRBV12-4	TRBJ2-2	-	-	17	CASSPLGRFENTGELFF	TGTGCCAGCAGTCCCCTGGGCAGGTTCGAGAACACCGGGGAGCTGTTTTTT
TRBV12-3/TRBV12-4	TRBJ2-1	-	TRBD2	14	CASSGTSMMDEQFF	TGTGCCAGCAGCGGGACTAGTATGATGGATGAGCAGTTCTTC
TRBV12-3/TRBV12-4	TRBJ2-1	-	TRBD2	16	CASLRTSGTSYNEQFF	TGTGCCAGCCTACGGACTAGCGGGACATCCTACAATGAGCAGTTCTTC
TRBV7-8	TRBJ2-7	-	TRBD1	14	CASSLNRGPLEQYF	TGTGCCAGCAGCTTAAACAGGGGTCCTCTCGAGCAGTACTTC
TRBV10-3	TRBJ2-3	-	-	16	CAISESRAQSTDTQYF	TGTGCCATCAGTGAGTCCAGGGCGCAGAGCACAGATACGCAGTATTTT
TRBV5-1	TRBJ2-3	few	-	14	CASSFTPSTDTQYF	TGCGCCAGCAGCTTCACCCCGAGTACAGATACGCAGTATTTT
TRBV24-1	TRBJ2-3	-	-	12	CATSDFSDTQYF	TGTGCCACCAGTGATTTTTCGGATACGCAGTATTTT
TRBV5-6	TRBJ2-5	many	-	15	CASSFRTRLQETQYF	TGTGCCAGCAGCTTTCGGACGAGGCTCCAAGAGACCCAGTACTTC
TRBV4-1	TRBJ2-7	-	TRBD1	16	CASSHLGTGGDYEQYF	TGCGCCAGCAGCCATCTAGGGACAGGGGGCGATTACGAGCAGTACTTC
TRBV5-4	TRBJ1-1	-	-	15	CASSLSQGQNTEAFF	TGTGCCAGCAGCTTGTCCCAGGGGCAGAACACTGAAGCTTTCTTT
TRBV15	TRBJ2-1	-	TRBD2	15	CATSRGVPGTSGARF	TGTGCCACCAGCAGAGGAGTGCCCGGGACTAGCGGGGCCCGGTTC
TRBV4-1	TRBJ1-5	few	-	17	CASSQDSDSSYYQPQHF	TGCGCCAGCAGCCAAGATTCGGACAGTTCCTACTATCAGCCCCAGCATTTT
TRBV12-3/TRBV12-4	TRBJ1-6	-	TRBD1	15	CASSPGQGPNSPLHF	TGTGCCAGCAGTCCGGGACAGGGCCCCAATTCACCCCTCCACTTT
TRBV15	TRBJ2-1	few	TRBD2	19	CATSRGSKFGGRAYNEQFF	TGTGCCACCAGCAGGGGAAGTAAATTTGGCGGGAGGGCCTACAATGAGCAGTTCTTC
TRBV24-1	TRBJ2-3	-	-	16	CATSETGTPDADTQYF	TGTGCCACCAGTGAGACCGGGACTCCGGACGCAGATACGCAGTATTTT
TRBV7-3	TRBJ2-7	-	TRBD1	14	CASSPSPGQGLQYF	TGTGCCAGCAGCCCGAGCCCGGGACAGGGATTACAGTACTTC
TRBV5-1	TRBJ1-3	few	-	17	CASSRTDSPSSGNTIYF	TGCGCCAGCAGCCGGACAGACAGCCCGAGCTCTGGAAACACCATATATTTT
TRBV20-1	TRBJ2-1	-	TRBD2	16	CSARVPEASGSNEQFF	TGCAGTGCTAGAGTCCCCGAGGCTAGCGGGAGCAATGAGCAGTTCTTC
TRBV3-1	TRBJ2-1	-	TRBD2	13	CASQGGSSNEQFF	TGTGCCAGTCAGGGCGGGAGTAGTAATGAGCAGTTCTTC
TRBV6-2/TRBV6-3	TRBJ1-1	-	-	12	CASTYPGSEAFF	TGTGCCAGCACTTATCCCGGTTCTGAAGCTTTCTTT
TRBV6-5	TRBJ1-1	-	-	15	CASSSTAAVNTEAFF	TGTGCCAGCAGCTCAACTGCAGCGGTAAACACTGAAGCTTTCTTT
TRBV5-1	TRBJ2-5	few	-	15	CASSLASGAGETQYF	TGCGCCAGCAGCTTGGCCTCGGGGGCCGGGGAGACCCAGTACTTC
TRBV18	TRBJ2-3	few	TRBD2	16	CASSPGLAGDADTQYF	TGTGCCAGCTCACCGGGACTAGCGGGAGACGCAGATACGCAGTATTTT
TRBV4-3	TRBJ2-3	-	TRBD2	16	CASSLGGLAGTDTQYF	TGCGCCAGCAGCTTAGGGGGACTAGCGGGCACAGATACGCAGTATTTT
TRBV19	TRBJ2-7	few	TRBD1	14	CATSIGTGPYEQYF	TGTGCCACCTCTATAGGGACAGGCCCCTACGAGCAGTACTTC
TRBV9	TRBJ2-1	few	-	13	CASSVDAGREQFF	TGTGCCAGCAGCGTTGACGCGGGGCGCGAGCAGTTCTTC
TRBV7-8	TRBJ2-7	-	-	17	CASSTVPGPRGLAEQYF	TGTGCCAGCAGCACAGTTCCGGGCCCCCGGGGTCTTGCCGAGCAGTACTTC
TRBV7-7	TRBJ2-5	-	-	13	CASSSPPKETQYF	TGTGCCAGCAGTTCCCCCCCGAAGGAGACCCAGTACTTC
TRBV20-1	TRBJ1-1	-	TRBD1	14	CSASPHRGKTEAFF	TGCAGTGCTAGCCCACACAGGGGAAAAACTGAAGCTTTCTTT
TRBV5-1	TRBJ1-2	-	-	12	CASSLEAGGYTF	TGCGCCAGCAGCTTGGAGGCAGGGGGCTACACCTTC
TRBV20-1	TRBJ2-7	-	TRBD1	15	CSASPSDRASYEQYF	TGCAGTGCTAGTCCCAGTGACAGGGCGTCCTACGAGCAGTACTTC
TRBV25-1	TRBJ2-5	few	-	13	CASQIGAQETQYF	TGTGCCAGCCAAATAGGGGCCCAAGAGACCCAGTACTTC
TRBV5-1	TRBJ2-3	-	TRBD2	15	CASNSPSGSANTQYF	TGCGCCAGCAACTCGCCTAGCGGGAGTGCAAATACGCAGTATTTT
TRBV12-3/TRBV12-4	TRBJ2-2	-	TRBD1	15	CASSSLGQVAGELFF	TGTGCCAGCAGTTCACTGGGACAGGTCGCCGGGGAGCTGTTTTTT
TRBV3-1	TRBJ2-7	few	-	13	CASSQVVGDEQYF	TGTGCCAGCAGCCAAGTAGTGGGAGACGAGCAGTACTTC
TRBV5-1	TRBJ1-2	many	-	13	CASSFGGDYGYTF	TGCGCCAGCAGCTTTGGGGGGGACTATGGCTACACCTTC
TRBV12-3/TRBV12-4	TRBJ2-1	-	TRBD2	14	CASRTTSGHNEQFF	TGTGCCAGCAGGACAACTAGCGGCCACAATGAGCAGTTCTTC
TRBV7-2	TRBJ1-6	few	-	16	CASSAHGPRRSSPLHF	TGTGCCAGCAGCGCTCACGGCCCCCGCCGCAGTTCACCCCTCCACTTT
TRBV7-2	TRBJ2-7	-	-	12	CASSPIRYEQYF	TGTGCCAGCAGCCCCATCCGCTACGAGCAGTACTTC
TRBV12-3/TRBV12-4	TRBJ1-6	-	-	14	CASSLSAGNSPLHF	TGTGCCAGCAGTTTATCAGCAGGGAATTCACCCCTCCACTTT